This T cell receptor beta chain was sequenced in a study of TIL therapy for anti-PD-1-resistant metastatic lung cancer. At the level of the study: Median patient age was almost 55, ranging roughly 38-85 years. Tumors carried a median roughly 1.5 non-synonymous mutations per megabase.

Trimming took off 0 bases at V and 6 bases at J, with 18 bases between the two ends. The germline V gene encodes CDR1 MGHRA and CDR2 YSYEKL. There are 17 residues in the CDR3. Sequencing used immunoSEQ v3. Libraries were sequenced to around 2 million read pairs (survey) or roughly 4.5-6 million (deep). The protocol was immunoSEQ multiplex PCR, while the TCRdb copy is restricted to in-frame clones and leaves out a portion. The table includes 45,000 to 50,000 clones, 55% to 75% detected once. Time point reported: pre-treatment sample, taken before nivolumab and TIL therapy. Most excised metastases sampled were pleural nodules or supraclavicular lymph nodes. Stage 4 NSCLC adults joined between late 2017 and 2020.

The material sequenced was tumor tissue, taken at baseline. This sequence was found in a person aged 25-85 years with non-small cell lung cancer. The chain joins TRBV4-1 to TRBJ2-4, with D tentatively TRBD1 (6 bases). Written as DNA, the CDR3 is TGCGCCAGCAGCCAAGACGCATTTCTTGGGGGCGGAAACATTCAGTACTTC. This gives the protein CASSQDAFLGGGNIQYF.